Below are 8 T cell receptor beta chains sequenced from a single sample in a study of long-term antiretroviral therapy in people with HIV. Assay version v3.0 of immunoSEQ was used, and it was run at survey level. Produced via immunoSEQ multiplex PCR; TCRdb's table is partial and in-frame only. The sample shows 20,000 to 25,000 clones, around nine tenths of them seen only once. The sample in question was unsorted PBMCs, obtained 2.3 years after starting antiretroviral therapy. The source is a man between 60 and 75 years old with HIV.

The V call is TRBV6-6, the J call TRBJ2-7; 9 nucleotides agree with TRBD2. V lost 4 bases, J lost 2 bases, and 6 bases stayed unmatched. Germline lookup yields CDR1 MNHNY and CDR2 SVGAGI (reference sequence). The CDR3 is 15 amino acids. This chain's CDR3 is CASSSRAGGTYEQYF. CDR3 sequence (DNA): TGTGCCAGCAGTTCGCGAGCGGGAGGCACCTACGAGCAGTACTTC.

This chain links TRBV9 with TRBJ1-1; D remains unclear. Germline V gives CDR1 SGDLS, CDR2 YYNGEE. The CDR3 length is 11 residues. Between the trimmed V and J ends, which lost 7 bases and 1 base, there was a span of 5 bases. The CDR3 nucleotides read TGTGCCAGCGGAGGGAACACTGAAGCTTTCTTT. This translates into CASGGNTEAFF.

This chain joins TRBV29-1 and TRBJ2-3; D is possibly TRBD1 or TRBD2 (7 bases each). CDR3 length: 15 amino acids. Germline CDR1 reads SQVTM; CDR2 reads ANQGSEA. In nucleotides, the CDR3 is TGCAGTGCGGAGAGCGGGACAGCTCGCACAGATACGCAGTATTTT. The encoded protein is CSAESGTARTDTQYF.

The genes are TRBV2 and TRBJ2-2, with 7 nucleotides matching TRBD1. The CDR3 sequence is 15 residues long. Germline V lookup: CDR1 SNHLY, CDR2 FYNNEI. The V gene end was trimmed by 5 bases and the J gene end by 1 base; junction bases not matched to a gene: 4. The CDR3 nucleotides are TGTGCCAGCAGTTTCCGGGACAGGAACACCGGGGAGCTGTTTTTT. Its translation: CASSFRDRNTGELFF.

This clone has more than one count but fewer than ten. The chain is built from TRBV5-4 and TRBJ2-3; D is perhaps TRBD2 (5 bases). CDR1 SGHNT and CDR2 YYREEE come from the germline V gene (reference sequence). V was shortened by 4 bases and J by 3 bases, with 12 bases between the two germline ends. The CDR3 has 14 residues. CDR3 amino acids: CASSPQRNTDTQYF. In DNA, the CDR3 is TGTGCCAGCAGCCCCCAGCGGAATACAGATACGCAGTATTTT.

A single count supports this clone. The rearrangement uses TRBV28 and TRBJ2-3; TRBD2 matches at 9 bases. This CDR3 comprises 15 residues. V trimming: 7 bases; J trimming: 1 base; junction bases outside the gene matches: 6. In germline, CDR1 is MDHEN, CDR2 SYDVKM. CDR3 DNA sequence: TGTGCCAGCACCCAATGGACTAGCGGCACAGATACGCAGTATTTT. This translates into CASTQWTSGTDTQYF.

The chain combines TRBV7-2 with TRBJ2-1, with TRBD1 matching over 9 bases. The trim removed 5 bases at V and 6 bases at J, leaving 5 bases unmatched. This CDR3 has 14 residues. The V gene's germline CDR1 is SGHTA and CDR2 FQGNSA. CDR3 region: CASSPDRGPNEQFF. CDR3 nucleotides: TGTGCCAGCAGCCCGGACAGGGGTCCCAATGAGCAGTTCTTC.

CDR3 protein: CSVVGWAGEEADTQYF. For the CDR3, the DNA is TGCAGCGTTGTGGGTTGGGCGGGGGAGGAGGCAGATACGCAGTATTTT. The chain couples TRBV29-1 to TRBJ2-3; the match to TRBD2 covers 7 bases. The CDR3 runs to 16 residues. Germline V gene data show CDR1 as SQVTM and CDR2 as ANQGSEA. Trimming took 4 bases from V and 4 from J; bases not matched to a gene: 14.